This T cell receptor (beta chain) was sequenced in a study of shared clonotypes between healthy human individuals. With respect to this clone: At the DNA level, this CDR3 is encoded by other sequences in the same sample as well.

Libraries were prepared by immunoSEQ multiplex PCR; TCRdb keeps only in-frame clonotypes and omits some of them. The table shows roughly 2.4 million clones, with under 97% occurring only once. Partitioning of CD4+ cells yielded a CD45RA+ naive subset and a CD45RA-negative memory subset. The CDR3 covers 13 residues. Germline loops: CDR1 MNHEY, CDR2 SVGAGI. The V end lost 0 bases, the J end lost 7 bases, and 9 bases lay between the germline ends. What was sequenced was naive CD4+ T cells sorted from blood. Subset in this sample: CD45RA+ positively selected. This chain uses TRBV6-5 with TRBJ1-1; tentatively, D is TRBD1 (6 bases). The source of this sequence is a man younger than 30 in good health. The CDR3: CASSYSRGGEAFF. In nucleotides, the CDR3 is TGTGCCAGCAGTTACTCCAGGGGCGGTGAAGCTTTCTTT.